This TCR beta chain was documented in a study of T and B cells in COVID-19 patients. Study context: Peripheral blood came from COVID-19 patients with active infection or after recovery. Most recovered patients had mild to moderate COVID-19 treated as outpatients. Study-wide results and limits: CD4+, regulatory T cell, CD8+ and sorted SARS-CoV-2-responsive or tetramer+ T cells were not yet sequenced. At recovery TRB diversity and richness exceeded healthy donors, after highly clonal active COVID-19 repertoires.

Germline V gene lookup returns CDR1 KGHSH and CDR2 LQKENI. The CDR3 totals 14 residues. V was trimmed by 6 bases and J by 2 bases, leaving 13 bases between them. Multiplex PCR with BIOMED2 TRB-A/B primer pools amplified TRB rearrangements. MiXCR, run by TCRdb on the multiplex PCR reads, gives a single entry per CDR3 protein. The sample lists 20,000 to 25,000 distinct CDR3 sequences, around 30% occurring once. Remarks on this clonotype: No antigen is known for it.

Blood genomic DNA input for TRB amplification was 250-500 ng. Sequencing used blood. V and J are TRBV18 and TRBJ1-1, with a possible D match to TRBD1 (5 bases). The receptor's source is a human donor who had recovered from COVID-19. The DNA for the CDR3 is TGTGCCAGCTCTCAAAATCAGGGAAACACTGAAGCTTTCTTT. The encoded protein is CASSQNQGNTEAFF.